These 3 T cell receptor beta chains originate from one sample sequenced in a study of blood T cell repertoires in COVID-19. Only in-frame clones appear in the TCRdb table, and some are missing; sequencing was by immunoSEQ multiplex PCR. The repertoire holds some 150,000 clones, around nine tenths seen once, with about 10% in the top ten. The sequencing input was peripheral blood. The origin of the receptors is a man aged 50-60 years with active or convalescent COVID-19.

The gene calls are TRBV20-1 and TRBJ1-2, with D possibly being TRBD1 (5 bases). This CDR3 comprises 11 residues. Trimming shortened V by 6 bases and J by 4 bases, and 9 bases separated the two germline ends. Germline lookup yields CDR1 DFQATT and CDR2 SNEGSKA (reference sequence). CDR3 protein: CSAGGGYGYTF. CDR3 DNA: TGCAGTGCCGGGGGGGGCTATGGCTACACCTTC.

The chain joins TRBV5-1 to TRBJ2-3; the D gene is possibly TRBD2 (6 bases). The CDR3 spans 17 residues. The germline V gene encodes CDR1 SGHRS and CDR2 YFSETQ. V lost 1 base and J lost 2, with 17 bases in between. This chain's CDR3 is CASSLRGGILLTDTQYF. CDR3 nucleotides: TGCGCCAGCAGCTTGCGTGGAGGGATTCTTCTCACAGATACGCAGTATTTT.

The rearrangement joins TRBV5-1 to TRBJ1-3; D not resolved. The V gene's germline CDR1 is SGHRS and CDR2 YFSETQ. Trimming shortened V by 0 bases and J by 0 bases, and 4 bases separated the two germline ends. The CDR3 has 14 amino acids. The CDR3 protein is CASSLDSSGNTIYF. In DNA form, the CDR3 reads TGCGCCAGCAGCTTGGACAGCTCTGGAAACACCATATATTTT.